These 19 T cell receptor beta chains originate from one sample sequenced in a study of blood T cells in healthy people across ages (dated by TCRdb to between 2014 and 2016). Libraries were built with 5' RACE. Instrument on record: Illumina HiSeq 2500. A second PCR of about 6 to 11 cycles was performed with a sample-barcoded 5' primer and a J-beta primer mix. TCRdb's own reprocessing of the public reads used fastp at Q25 and MiXCR and kept productive beta chains. Merged by CDR3 protein, the rows form single entries marked with the most common genes and DNA. This sample comprises fewer than 800,000 distinct CDR3 sequences, over 45% of them detected only once. The ten largest clones represent about a third of the sample. The specimen was blood. The receptors stem from a woman aged 55-69 years in good health.

This clonotype has only a few counts. The chain recombines TRBV28 with TRBJ1-2; D possibly corresponds to TRBD1 (6 bases). V was trimmed by 7 bases and J by 6 bases, leaving 15 bases between them. The V gene's germline CDR1 is MDHEN and CDR2 SYDVKM. CDR3 length: 13 residues. This CDR3 is CASTRTGINGYTF. DNA for the CDR3: TGTGCCAGCACCCGCACAGGGATCAATGGCTACACCTTC.

This clonotype was counted between two and nine times. The chain carries TRBV3-1 and TRBJ2-3; 8 bases are a match to TRBD1. CDR3 length equals 15 residues. Trimming took 4 bases from V and 2 from J; bases not matched to a gene: 5. CDR1 and CDR2 from the germline V gene are LGHDT and YNNKEL (reference sequence). CDR3 nucleotides: TGTGCCAGCAGCCCGACAGGGGCTCCCACAGATACGCAGTATTTT. Translation: CASSPTGAPTDTQYF.

V is TRBV20-1 and J is TRBJ2-7, with 7 bases lining up with TRBD1. The trim removed 1 base at V and 9 bases at J, leaving 12 bases unmatched. CDR1 is DFQATT and CDR2 is SNEGSKA in the germline V gene (reference sequence). The CDR3 sequence is 14 residues long. The CDR3 nucleotides read TGCAGTGCTAGAGGCCCAGGGGGTGGGGACGGGCAGTACTTC. Translated: CSARGPGGGDGQYF.

As for this clonotype: A read error may account for a junction end that differs from germline. The CDR3: CSAREGLAPLERYF. The CDR3 coding sequence is TGCAGTGCTAGAGAGGGACTAGCTCCACTCGAGCGGTACTTC. V gene TRBV20-1 combines with J gene TRBJ2-7; 9 bases are a match to TRBD2. Germline V gene data show CDR1 as DFQATT and CDR2 as SNEGSKA (reference sequence). The CDR3 spans 14 residues.

This clonotype showed up just a few times. The chain uses TRBV7-2 and TRBJ2-7, with D uncertain. The CDR3 covers 16 residues. Germline loops: CDR1 SGHTA, CDR2 FQGNSA. V was shortened by 2 bases and J by 3 bases, with 17 bases between the two germline ends. The DNA of the CDR3 is TGTGCCAGCAGCTTACTACCTCTGGACCGCAGCTACGAGCAGTACTTC. This gives the protein CASSLLPLDRSYEQYF.

The CDR3 reads CSVGLFQETQYF. DNA of the CDR3: TGCAGCGTTGGACTATTCCAAGAGACCCAGTACTTC. The V and J genes are TRBV29-1 and TRBJ2-5; maybe TRBD2 (5 bases). V was clipped by 4 bases and J by 1 base, with 7 bases between them. The CDR3 extends over 12 amino acids. Germline loops: CDR1 SQVTM, CDR2 ANQGSEA.

The V and J genes are TRBV20-1 and TRBJ2-4, with D uncertain. The CDR3 contains 14 residues. Germline V gene lookup returns CDR1 DFQATT and CDR2 SNEGSKA (reference sequence). V lost 6 bases to trimming and J lost 4 bases, with 16 bases between them. CDR3 DNA sequence: TGCAGTGCCCCCCCTCCGCAGGCAAAAAACATTCAGTACTTC. It translates to CSAPPPQAKNIQYF.

V and J are TRBV11-3 and TRBJ2-6, with D perhaps matching TRBD1 (6 bases). Germline loops: CDR1 SGHNT, CDR2 YENEEA. This CDR3 comprises 19 residues. With 1 base removed from V and 0 bases from J, the gap between germline ends came to 16 bases. The CDR3 sequence is CASSLGRWDTNSGANVLTF. The CDR3 region has the DNA TGTGCCAGCAGCTTAGGAAGGTGGGACACTAACTCTGGGGCCAACGTCCTGACTTTC. The variable domain in full, with the rest retrieved from reference TRBV11-3 and TRBJ2-6, is EAGVVQSPRYKIIEKKQPVAFWCNPISGHNTLYWYLQNLGQGPELLIRYENEEAVDDSQLPKDRFSAERLKGVDSTLKIQPAELGDSAVYLCASSLGRWDTNSGANVLTFGAGSRLTVL.

A few counts support this clonotype. This rearrangement joins TRBV20-1 to TRBJ2-4; D is uncertain. Germline V lookup: CDR1 DFQATT, CDR2 SNEGSKA (reference sequence). The CDR3 contains 14 residues. V was shortened by 4 bases and J by 0 bases, with 10 bases between the two germline ends. The CDR3: CSAKLTSAKNIQYF. DNA of the CDR3: TGCAGTGCTAAGTTAACCTCAGCCAAAAACATTCAGTACTTC.

The count of this clonotype is one. CDR3 sequence: CSARTDLCEQYF. In nucleotides, the CDR3 is TGCAGTGCTAGGACTGATCTCTGCGAGCAGTACTTC. The chain uses TRBV20-1 and TRBJ2-7; no firm D call. The CDR3 has 12 residues. V dropped 3 bases and J dropped 6 bases, with 12 bases sitting between them. Germline CDR1 reads DFQATT; CDR2 reads SNEGSKA (reference sequence).

V and J are TRBV5-1 and TRBJ2-1; TRBD2 matches 8 bases. Germline trimming cut 3 bases from V and 7 bases from J; bases unmatched to any gene: 9. From germline, CDR1 is SGHRS and CDR2 YFSETQ. This CDR3 is 15 amino acids long. The CDR3 is CASSSPGLAGNEQFF. The DNA of the CDR3 is TGCGCCAGCAGCTCGCCAGGACTAGCCGGGAATGAGCAGTTCTTC.

The rearrangement joins TRBV20-1 to TRBJ2-4; 8 positions match TRBD2. V dropped 3 bases and J dropped 3; count of bases not matched to a gene: 7. This CDR3 comprises 15 residues. Per germline, CDR1 DFQATT and CDR2 SNEGSKA (reference sequence). This chain's CDR3 is CSARGGAGGKNIQYF. The DNA for the CDR3 is TGCAGTGCTAGGGGAGGGGCGGGGGGCAAAAACATTCAGTACTTC.

V usage is TRBV6-2 or TRBV6-3 and J usage is TRBJ1-2; 7 bases are shared with TRBD1. V shed 0 bases and J 4 bases; nucleotides not matched to a gene: 5. This CDR3 is 15 amino acids long. CDR1 is MNHEY, CDR2 SVGEGT, per germline. CDR3 sequence reads: CASSYSSTGSYGYTF. The DNA of the CDR3 is TGTGCCAGCAGTTACTCTTCGACAGGGAGCTATGGCTACACCTTC.

In this sample, this clonotype turned up many times. J is TRBJ2-5 and V is TRBV4-3; D ambiguous. The CDR3 loop spans 13 amino acids. Trimming took off 4 bases at V and 3 bases at J, with 9 bases between the two ends. The germline V gene encodes CDR1 LGHNA and CDR2 YSLEER. The CDR3 loop is CASSRGTEETQYF. The DNA for the CDR3 is TGCGCCAGCAGCCGAGGCACGGAAGAGACCCAGTACTTC.

V usage is TRBV7-3 and J usage is TRBJ1-2; D not certain. With 2 bases removed from V and 7 bases from J, the gap between germline ends came to 11 bases. The CDR3 loop spans 13 amino acids. Germline V gene sequence: CDR1 SGHTA, CDR2 FQGTGA. CDR3: CASSLLAGVGYTF. As DNA, the CDR3 is TGTGCCAGCAGCTTACTTGCCGGGGTTGGCTACACCTTC.

This sequence joins TRBV18 and TRBJ2-1; 7 positions match TRBD2. The length of the CDR3 is 19 residues. The germline V gene has CDR1 KGHSH and CDR2 LQKENI. V gave up 3 bases and J gave up 2 bases; unmatched junction bases: 16. In DNA, the CDR3 is TGTGCCAGCTCACCCCTCTCAATGAGCTCTAGCGGAACCTACAATGAGCAGTTCTTC. Protein: CASSPLSMSSSGTYNEQFF. Full variable domain (outside the CDR3, taken from reference TRBV18 and TRBJ2-1): NAGVMQNPRHLVRRRGQEARLRCSPMKGHSHVYWYRQLPEEGLKFMVYLQKENIIDESGMPKERFSAEFPKEGPSILRIQQVVRGDSAAYFCASSPLSMSSSGTYNEQFFGPGTRLTVL.

This clonotype was counted a single time. Its ends do not fully match the called genes, so a read error is possible. The V gene is TRBV4-3, the J gene TRBJ2-1; TRBD2 aligns across 10 bases. The CDR3 loop spans 15 amino acids. The germline CDR1 and CDR2 sequences are LGHNA and YSLEER. Here the CDR3 DNA reads TGCGCCAGCAGCCGTGGACTAGCGGCATACATTGAGCAGTTCTTC. Amino acids: CASSRGLAAYIEQFF.

The chain's CDR3 is CSARDPLEAFF. The CDR3 DNA reads TGCAGCGCCCGGGACCCCCTTGAAGCTTTCTTT. The rearrangement joins TRBV29-1 to TRBJ1-1, with D possibly matching TRBD1 (5 bases). Between the trimmed V and J ends, which lost 7 bases and 7 bases, there was a span of 13 bases. The CDR3 has 11 residues. CDR1 SQVTM and CDR2 ANQGSEA come from the germline V gene.

This clonotype was detected only a few times. The chain recombines TRBV7-8 with TRBJ2-6; D unresolved. Trimming removed 6 bases at V and 1 base at J, with 7 bases between. CDR1 and CDR2 from the germline V gene are SGHVS and FQNEAQ. The CDR3 loop spans 14 amino acids. The CDR3 loop reads CASRPNSGANVLTF. The CDR3 coding sequence is TGTGCCAGCAGGCCTAATTCTGGGGCCAACGTCCTGACTTTC.